Shown below are 3 T cell receptor beta chains from a single sample sequenced in a study of blood T cells in healthy people across ages. Primers used in a second PCR of roughly 7 to 11 cycles were a sample-barcoded 5' primer and a J-beta primer mix. TCRdb used MiXCR to reprocess the 5' RACE reads, holding one entry per CDR3 protein. Of hundreds of thousands of distinct CDR3 sequences in the sample, around 45% were seen once. The specimen sequenced was blood. These receptors were obtained from a man aged 60-69 years in good health.

This rearrangement joins TRBV2 to TRBJ1-4, with a tentative D call TRBD1 (5 bases). Trimming removed 2 bases at V and 11 bases at J, with 9 bases between. CDR3 length: 12 residues. CDR1 and CDR2 from the germline V gene are SNHLY and FYNNEI. The CDR3 protein is CASSETAGKLFF. The CDR3 DNA reads as TGTGCCAGCAGTGAAACCGCAGGGAAACTGTTTTTT.

Points on this clonotype: Since a much larger clone is just one base distant, this may be a read error. The CDR3, as DNA: TGCGCCGGCAGCTTGGCTCCCGCGGGGGGCTCCTACGAGCAGTACTTC. It specifies CAGSLAPAGGSYEQYF. The chain employs TRBV5-1 and TRBJ2-7, with TRBD2 matching over 8 bases. The CDR3 covers 16 residues. Germline V lookup: CDR1 SGHRS, CDR2 YFSETQ.

About this clonotype itself: A much larger clone lies one base from this, so it may be a read error. V usage is TRBV5-1 and J usage is TRBJ1-5, with TRBD1 as a possible D gene (5 bases). CDR3 length: 15 residues. Trimming took 3 bases from V and 2 from J, leaving 12 bases between them. Germline values: CDR1 SGHRS, CDR2 YFSETQ. The CDR3 DNA follows: TGCGCCAGCAGCTGGGACGCGTTGGGCAATCAGCCCCAGCATTTT. Encoded protein: CASSWDALGNQPQHF. The entire variable domain, with the rest obtained from reference TRBV5-1 and TRBJ1-5, is as follows: KAGVTQTPRYLIKTRGQQVTLSCSPISGHRSVSWYQQTPGQGLQFLFEYFSETQRNKGNFPGRFSGRQFSNSRSEMNVSTLELGDSALYLCASSWDALGNQPQHFGDGTRLSIL.